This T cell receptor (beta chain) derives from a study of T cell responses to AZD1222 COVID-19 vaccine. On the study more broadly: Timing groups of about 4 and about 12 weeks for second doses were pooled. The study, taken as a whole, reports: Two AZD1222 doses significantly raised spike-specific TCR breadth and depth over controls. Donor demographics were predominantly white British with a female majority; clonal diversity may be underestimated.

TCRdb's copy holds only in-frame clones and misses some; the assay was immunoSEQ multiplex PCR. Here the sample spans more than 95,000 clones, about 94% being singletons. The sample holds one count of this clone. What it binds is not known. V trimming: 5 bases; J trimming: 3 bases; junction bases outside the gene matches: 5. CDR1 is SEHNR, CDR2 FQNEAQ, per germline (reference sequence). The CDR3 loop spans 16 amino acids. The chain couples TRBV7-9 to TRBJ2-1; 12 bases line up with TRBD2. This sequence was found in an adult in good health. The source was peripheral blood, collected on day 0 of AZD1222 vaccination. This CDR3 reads CASSHGLAGIYNEQFF. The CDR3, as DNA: TGTGCCAGCAGCCACGGACTAGCGGGGATCTACAATGAGCAGTTCTTC.